The clone carrying this TCR beta chain was counted many times. The target antigen is unknown. TCRdb reprocessed the 5' RACE reads via MiXCR and lists one record per CDR3 protein. The sample has nearly 650,000 distinct CDR3 sequences, less than 9% seen once. The sample is drawn from a study of identical twins. Findings of the study overall: The study found excess low generation probability among twin-shared out-of-frame alpha sequences. Models predicted less out-of-frame TCR alpha sharing in monozygotic twins than was found.

The CDR3 spans 16 residues. Germline CDR1 SGHRS, CDR2 YFSETQ. V dropped 5 bases and J dropped 1 base, with 18 bases sitting between them. These sequences were also reported in another study, on yellow fever vaccine responses in identical twins. That source notes: Among the twins, the vaccine T cell response reportedly seemed partly convergent and partly personalized.

The V gene is TRBV5-1, the J gene TRBJ2-5, with D perhaps TRBD1 (6 bases). The TCR originated in a woman under 30 in good health. Sequenced material: PBMCs. The CDR3 DNA follows: TGCGCCAGCAGATCATATTCAACAGGGACCCAAGAGACCCAGTACTTC. It translates to CASRSYSTGTQETQYF.